The next 32 T cell receptor beta chains were all read from a single sample in a study of control samples from healthy donors and cancer patients. This table comes from immunoSEQ multiplex PCR, and its TCRdb copy is limited to in-frame clones, with some not included. The sample lists 150,000 to 200,000 clones; 88% were seen once. Sequencing used blood. The source is a man aged 18 to 29 in good health.

The chain couples TRBV29-1 to TRBJ1-4; D is unresolved. In germline, CDR1 is SQVTM, CDR2 ANQGSEA. The CDR3 consists of 12 residues. V was clipped by 6 bases and J by 0 bases, with 5 bases between them. CDR3 residues: CSVGATNEKLFF. DNA for the CDR3: TGCAGCGTCGGTGCAACTAATGAAAAACTGTTTTTT.

The rearrangement links TRBV19 to TRBJ2-3; 8 nucleotides match TRBD1. The junction had 11 bases not matched to a gene; V was cut back by 6 bases and J by 6 bases. Germline assignment: CDR1 LNHDA and CDR2 SQIVND (reference sequence). The CDR3 runs to 15 residues. CDR3 residues: CASSRPGRGHDTQYF. CDR3 in DNA: TGTGCCAGTAGCCGACCGGGCAGGGGGCATGATACGCAGTATTTT. Supplemented by reference TRBV19 and TRBJ2-3, the full variable domain reads DGGITQSPKYLFRKEGQNVTLSCEQNLNHDAMYWYRQDPGQGLRLIYYSQIVNDFQKGDIAEGYSVSREKKESFPLTVTSAQKNPTAFYLCASSRPGRGHDTQYFGPGTRLTVL.

The chain links TRBV4-2 to TRBJ2-5; no clear D gene. Germline assignment: CDR1 LGHNA and CDR2 YNFKEQ. The germline V and J ends were trimmed by 1 base and 1 base, with 10 bases remaining between them. The CDR3 has 15 residues. CDR3 amino acids: CASSQGQAAQETQYF. Here the CDR3 DNA reads TGTGCCAGCAGCCAAGGGCAGGCGGCCCAAGAGACCCAGTACTTC.

This rearrangement joins TRBV5-1 to TRBJ2-5, with D possibly being TRBD1 (5 bases). The CDR3 extends over 15 amino acids. Trimming pared 3 bases from V and 4 bases from J, leaving 16 bases between. CDR1 is SGHRS and CDR2 is YFSETQ in the germline V gene. DNA for the CDR3: TGCGCCAGCAGCTGGAGACAGCCGGGTTTAGAGACCCAGTACTTC. This encodes CASSWRQPGLETQYF.

J is TRBJ2-2 and V is TRBV25-1, with TRBD1 identical over 8 bases. The trim removed 6 bases at V and 4 bases at J, leaving 4 bases unmatched. CDR3 length: 14 residues. Germline V lookup: CDR1 MGHDK, CDR2 SYGVNS. The CDR3 loop is CASSDRGGTGELFF. DNA for the CDR3: TGTGCCAGCAGCGACAGGGGTGGCACCGGGGAGCTGTTTTTT. The full variable domain, with the rest looked up from reference TRBV25-1 and TRBJ2-2, is EADIYQTPRYLVIGTGKKITLECSQTMGHDKMYWYQQDPGMELHLIHYSYGVNSTEKGDLSSESTVSRIRTEHFPLTLESARPSHTSQYLCASSDRGGTGELFFGEGSRLTVL.

This chain uses TRBV6-1 with TRBJ1-4; possible D gene TRBD1, 6 bases. The CDR3 contains 16 residues. Germline CDR1 and CDR2: MNHNS and SASEGT. V lost 4 bases and J lost 2, with 14 bases in between. In DNA, the CDR3 is TGTGCCAGCAGTGTATGGGGGCGAGGGACTAATGAAAAACTGTTTTTT. It translates to CASSVWGRGTNEKLFF.

The chain is built from TRBV9 and TRBJ1-4; a possible D gene is TRBD1 (5 bases). Trimming took off 3 bases at V and 7 bases at J, with 19 bases between the two ends. Per the germline V gene, CDR1 is SGDLS and CDR2 is YYNGEE. The CDR3 is 16 amino acids. CDR3 sequence (DNA): TGTGCCAGCAGCGCGGATTCTCAGGGAGAGCGTGAAAAACTGTTTTTT. It specifies CASSADSQGEREKLFF.

The sample holds one count of this clone. The chain recombines TRBV5-6 with TRBJ2-1; the match to TRBD1 covers 12 bases. With 4 bases clipped from V and 7 bases from J, the junction kept 6 bases outside the gene matches. There are 15 residues in the CDR3. The germline V gene encodes CDR1 SGHDT and CDR2 YYEEEE. DNA for the CDR3: TGTGCCAGCAGCCACGGGACAGGGGGCCTTAATGAGCAGTTCTTC. Protein sequence: CASSHGTGGLNEQFF.

V gene TRBV7-6 combines with J gene TRBJ1-2; perhaps TRBD1 as D (6 bases). Germline assignment: CDR1 SGHVS and CDR2 FNYEAQ. V was shortened by 1 base and J by 1 base, with 7 bases between the two germline ends. The length of the CDR3 is 14 residues. Written as DNA, the CDR3 is TGTGCCAGCAGCTTAGACAGGGATAACTATGGCTACACCTTC. It is translated as CASSLDRDNYGYTF.

The chain is built from TRBV7-9 and TRBJ2-1, with 7 bases matching TRBD1. V trimming: 5 bases; J trimming: 4 bases; junction bases outside the gene matches: 8. Germline V gene data show CDR1 as SEHNR and CDR2 as FQNEAQ (reference sequence). The CDR3 covers 15 residues. CDR3 DNA sequence: TGTGCCAGCAGCCCCTCGGACAGGCCTTACAATGAGCAGTTCTTC. Its protein is CASSPSDRPYNEQFF.

The V call is TRBV11-3, the J call TRBJ2-7; perhaps D is TRBD1 or TRBD2 (6 bases each). CDR1 and CDR2 from the germline V gene are SGHNT and YENEEA. The length of the CDR3 is 14 residues. The V and J ends lost 1 base and 3 bases respectively, with 10 bases between them. This chain's CDR3 is CASSLAGAGYEQYF. Written as DNA, the CDR3 is TGTGCCAGCAGCTTAGCGGGGGCCGGCTACGAGCAGTACTTC.

A single count supports this clone. The V gene is TRBV5-8, the J gene TRBJ1-6; no clear D. There are 15 residues in the CDR3. V lost 0 bases and J lost 14, with 18 bases in between. Germline V gives CDR1 SGHTS, CDR2 YDEGEE. The CDR3 coding sequence is TGTGCCAGCAGCTTGGATGGACGCGGGAGGGTGACCCTCCACTTT. Its translation: CASSLDGRGRVTLHF.

This chain links TRBV7-9 with TRBJ2-7; a possible D gene is TRBD1 (6 bases). CDR1 is SEHNR and CDR2 is FQNEAQ in the germline V gene (reference sequence). This CDR3 has 12 residues. Deletions cut 6 bases from V and 7 bases from J, with 13 bases between. This CDR3 is CASSSLGGEQYF. CDR3 DNA: TGTGCCAGCAGTTCACTAGGGGGTGAGCAGTACTTC.

V is TRBV5-6 and J is TRBJ2-1; 9 nucleotides agree with TRBD2. CDR1 and CDR2 from the germline V gene are SGHDT and YYEEEE. This CDR3 comprises 15 residues. J lost 12 bases, V lost 0 bases, and 10 bases had no gene match. DNA of the CDR3: TGTGCCAGCAGCTTGGAGGCGGGGGGGCCTTTAAGGCAGTTCTTC. Its protein is CASSLEAGGPLRQFF.

This clone was seen only once. This sequence joins TRBV5-1 and TRBJ2-1, with a weak D call TRBD2 (7 bases). This CDR3 has 14 amino acids. Germline V gene lookup returns CDR1 SGHRS and CDR2 YFSETQ. Trimming shortened V by 4 bases and J by 5 bases, and 13 bases separated the two germline ends. The CDR3 reads CASSKGGLDNEQFF. CDR3 bases: TGCGCCAGCAGCAAGGGGGGGCTAGACAATGAGCAGTTCTTC.

This clone has only a few counts. This chain connects TRBV6-2 or TRBV6-3 to TRBJ2-1, with D uncertain. The germline gives CDR1 MNHEY, CDR2 SVGEGT. This CDR3 has 14 residues. V lost 6 bases to trimming and J lost 9 bases, with 18 bases between them. The CDR3 nucleotides are TGTGCCAGCAGCCAACAGTATACTGGTGGTGAGCAGTTCTTC. Encoded protein: CASSQQYTGGEQFF.

This clone was detected only once. J is TRBJ2-7 and V is TRBV7-9; 7 bases map to TRBD1. Germline CDR1 SEHNR, CDR2 FQNEAQ (reference sequence). CDR3 length: 13 amino acids. V gave up 3 bases and J gave up 2 bases; unmatched junction bases: 1. CDR3 protein: CASSLTGPYEQYF. CDR3 sequence (DNA): TGTGCCAGCAGCTTGACAGGGCCCTACGAGCAGTACTTC.

The V gene is TRBV6-1, the J gene TRBJ1-2; 7 nucleotides agree with TRBD1. CDR1 is MNHNS, CDR2 SASEGT, per germline. The CDR3 contains 15 residues. Unmatched junction bases numbered 12, after V lost 3 bases and J lost 8 bases. The CDR3 sequence is CASSDRQGGVPGYTF. In DNA, the CDR3 is TGTGCCAGCAGTGATAGACAGGGAGGGGTACCGGGCTACACCTTC.

For this clone: The same CDR3 is also encoded by other DNA sequences in this sample. The chain couples TRBV5-1 to TRBJ2-2, with 11 bases matching TRBD1. The CDR3 covers 16 residues. Germline CDR1 and CDR2: SGHRS and YFSETQ. The ends lost 5 bases at V and 6 bases at J; junction bases unmatched: 9. The CDR3 sequence is CASSYGTGGRAGELFF. The CDR3 nucleotides read TGCGCCAGCAGTTATGGGACAGGGGGGCGCGCCGGGGAGCTGTTTTTT.

DNA of the CDR3: TGCGCCAGCAGCTTGGTAGGGACAGCAAATTCACCCCTCCACTTT. Its translation: CASSLVGTANSPLHF. The rearrangement uses TRBV5-1 and TRBJ1-6, with 7 bases matching TRBD1. The CDR3 extends over 15 amino acids. The J segment lost 7 bases and the V segment lost 0 bases, leaving 4 bases of the junction unmatched. Germline loops: CDR1 SGHRS, CDR2 YFSETQ.

The genes are TRBV18 and TRBJ1-2; 10 nucleotides line up with TRBD1. Looked up from germline, CDR1 is KGHSH and CDR2 is LQKENI. V was clipped by 6 bases and J by 6 bases; unmatched bases: 10. CDR3 length equals 15 residues. The CDR3 is CASSPDRGYVNGYTF. The DNA for the CDR3 is TGTGCCAGCTCCCCGGACAGGGGGTACGTCAATGGCTACACCTTC.

The table lists this clone with a count of one. This chain joins TRBV28 and TRBJ1-1; TRBD1 aligns across 9 bases. This CDR3 comprises 15 residues. Trimming cost V 1 base and J 4 bases; bases outside gene matches: 4. In germline, CDR1 is MDHEN, CDR2 SYDVKM. CDR3 nucleotides: TGTGCCAGCAGTTTATCGACAGGGGGGCTCACTGAAGCTTTCTTT. As protein: CASSLSTGGLTEAFF.

The rearrangement links TRBV30 to TRBJ1-6; D may be TRBD1 (6 bases). Trimming took off 3 bases at V and 5 bases at J, with 20 bases between the two ends. The CDR3 sequence is 17 residues long. Germline CDR1 reads GTSNPN; CDR2 reads SVGIG (reference sequence). The CDR3 DNA reads as TGTGCCTGGAGGCCCCCCGAAACAGGGCCTGATAATTCACCCCTCCACTTT. Translated, it gives CAWRPPETGPDNSPLHF.

J is TRBJ2-3 and V is TRBV6-5, with D maybe TRBD2 (5 bases). Per the germline V gene, CDR1 is MNHEY and CDR2 is SVGAGI. V dropped 4 bases and J dropped 7 bases, with 15 bases sitting between them. The CDR3 extends over 14 amino acids. This CDR3 reads CASSSAGPSNTQYF. CDR3 nucleotides: TGTGCCAGCAGTTCGGCGGGTCCTTCAAATACGCAGTATTTT.

This chain links TRBV7-3 with TRBJ2-2, with TRBD2 identical over 10 bases. V was clipped by 3 bases and J by 1 base; unmatched bases: 2. Germline CDR1 and CDR2: SGHTA and FQGTGA. This CDR3 region has 16 residues. CDR3 DNA sequence: TGTGCCAGCAGCTTTCTAGCGGGGGTGAACACCGGGGAGCTGTTTTTT. Its protein is CASSFLAGVNTGELFF. The full variable domain, its missing parts supplied by reference TRBV7-3 and TRBJ2-2, is GAGVSQTPSNKVTEKGKYVELRCDPISGHTALYWYRQSLGQGPEFLIYFQGTGAADDSGLPNDRFFAVRPEGSVSTLKIQRTERGDSAVYLCASSFLAGVNTGELFFGEGSRLTVL.

This chain connects TRBV2 to TRBJ1-5; unclear D gene. Germline CDR1 SNHLY, CDR2 FYNNEI. Deletions cut 0 bases from V and 3 bases from J, with 9 bases between. The CDR3 is 15 residues long. CDR3 in amino acids: CASSEASFANQPQHF. The CDR3 DNA reads TGTGCCAGCAGTGAAGCGAGTTTCGCCAATCAGCCCCAGCATTTT.

The V call is TRBV27, the J call TRBJ2-7; D is unresolved. Germline values: CDR1 MNHEY, CDR2 SMNVEV (reference sequence). This CDR3 comprises 15 residues. Trimming removed 1 base from V and 7 bases from J, with 17 bases in between. Written as DNA, the CDR3 is TGTGCCAGCAGTTTATACCCCGCCCAACAGTGGGAGCAGTACTTC. It translates to CASSLYPAQQWEQYF.

The chain combines TRBV7-9 with TRBJ1-1; D gene ambiguous. The CDR3 consists of 11 residues. The V end lost 4 bases, the J end lost 5 bases, and 5 bases lay between the germline ends. CDR1 SEHNR and CDR2 FQNEAQ come from the germline V gene (reference sequence). Here the CDR3 DNA reads TGTGCCAGCAGCTGGGAGACTGAAGCTTTCTTT. Translating gives CASSWETEAFF. The variable domain in full, with the rest retrieved from reference TRBV7-9 and TRBJ1-1, is DTGVSQNPRHKITKRGQNVTFRCDPISEHNRLYWYRQTLGQGPEFLTYFQNEAQLEKSRLLSDRFSAERPKGSFSTLEIQRTEQGDSAMYLCASSWETEAFFGQGTRLTVV.

Written as DNA, the CDR3 is TGTGCCAGCAGTGCCTCGGGGGGGCATAATTCACCCCTCCACTTT. Protein sequence: CASSASGGHNSPLHF. The chain combines TRBV25-1 with TRBJ1-6, with D perhaps TRBD1 (6 bases). With 4 bases removed from V and 5 bases from J, the gap between germline ends came to 12 bases. CDR1 and CDR2 from the germline V gene are MGHDK and SYGVNS. The length of the CDR3 is 15 residues.

This rearrangement joins TRBV6-5 to TRBJ1-1; D is possibly TRBD1 (5 bases). V gave up 6 bases and J gave up 7 bases, with 9 bases separating them. The CDR3 has 11 residues. Germline assignment: CDR1 MNHEY and CDR2 SVGAGI. The CDR3 region has the DNA TGTGCCAGCAGCAGACAGCTTGAAGCTTTCTTT. This encodes CASSRQLEAFF.

V gene TRBV11-1 combines with J gene TRBJ1-1, with D uncertain. CDR1 is SGHAT and CDR2 is FQDESV in the germline V gene (reference sequence). The V end lost 1 base, the J end lost 8 bases, and 11 bases lay between the germline ends. The CDR3 has 13 residues. For the CDR3, the DNA is TGTGCCAGCAGCTTAGGTACCGGGAGAGAAGCTTTCTTT. Protein sequence: CASSLGTGREAFF.

The gene calls are TRBV19 and TRBJ2-1, with 10 bases lining up with TRBD2. This CDR3 comprises 14 residues. V was pared by 5 bases and J by 6 bases, with 4 bases of the junction left unmatched. Germline assignment: CDR1 LNHDA and CDR2 SQIVND (reference sequence). CDR3 region: CASSASGGVNEQFF. CDR3 coding DNA: TGTGCCAGTAGTGCCAGCGGGGGGGTCAATGAGCAGTTCTTC. The full variable domain, with the rest looked up from reference TRBV19 and TRBJ2-1, is DGGITQSPKYLFRKEGQNVTLSCEQNLNHDAMYWYRQDPGQGLRLIYYSQIVNDFQKGDIAEGYSVSREKKESFPLTVTSAQKNPTAFYLCASSASGGVNEQFFGPGTRLTVL.